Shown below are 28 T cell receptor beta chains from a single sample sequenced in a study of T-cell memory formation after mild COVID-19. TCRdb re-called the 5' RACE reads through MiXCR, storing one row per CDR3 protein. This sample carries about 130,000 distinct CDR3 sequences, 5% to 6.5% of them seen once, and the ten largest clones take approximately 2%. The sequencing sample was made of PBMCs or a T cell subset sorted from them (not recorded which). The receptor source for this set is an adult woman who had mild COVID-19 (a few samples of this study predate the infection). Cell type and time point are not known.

CDR3: CASSSGQVYTGELFF. DNA of the CDR3: TGTGCCAGCAGCTCGGGACAGGTCTACACCGGGGAGCTGTTTTTT. The rearrangement joins TRBV11-2 to TRBJ2-2; 8 bases align to TRBD1. The germline V gene has CDR1 SGHAT and CDR2 FQNNGV. Trimming removed 4 bases from V and 3 bases from J; junction bases left unmatched: 4. CDR3 length: 15 residues.

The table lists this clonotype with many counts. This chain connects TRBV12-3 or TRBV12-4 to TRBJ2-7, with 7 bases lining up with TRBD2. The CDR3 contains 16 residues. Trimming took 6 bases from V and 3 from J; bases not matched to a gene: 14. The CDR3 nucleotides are TGTGCCAGCAGCCCCCCCCTGACTAGCTCAAACTACGAGCAGTACTTC. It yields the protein CASSPPLTSSNYEQYF.

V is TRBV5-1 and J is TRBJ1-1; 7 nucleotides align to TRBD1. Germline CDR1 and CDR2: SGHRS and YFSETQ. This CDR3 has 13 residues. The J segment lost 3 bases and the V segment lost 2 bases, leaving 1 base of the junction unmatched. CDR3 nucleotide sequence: TGCGCCAGCAGCTTTACAGGGGACACTGAAGCTTTCTTT. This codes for CASSFTGDTEAFF.

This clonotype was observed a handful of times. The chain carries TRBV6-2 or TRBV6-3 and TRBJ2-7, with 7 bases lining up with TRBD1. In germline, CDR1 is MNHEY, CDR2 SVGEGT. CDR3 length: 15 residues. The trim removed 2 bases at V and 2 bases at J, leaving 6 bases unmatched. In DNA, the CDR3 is TGTGCCAGCAGTTACCCTCCAACAGGGGCCTACGAGCAGTACTTC. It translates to CASSYPPTGAYEQYF.

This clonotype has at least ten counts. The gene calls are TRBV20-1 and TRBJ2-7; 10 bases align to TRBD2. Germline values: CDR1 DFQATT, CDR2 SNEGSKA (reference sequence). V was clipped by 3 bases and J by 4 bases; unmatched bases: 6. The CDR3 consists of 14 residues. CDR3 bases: TGCAGTGCTAGCCCCGGGACTAGCGCGTACGAGCAGTACTTC. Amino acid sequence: CSASPGTSAYEQYF.

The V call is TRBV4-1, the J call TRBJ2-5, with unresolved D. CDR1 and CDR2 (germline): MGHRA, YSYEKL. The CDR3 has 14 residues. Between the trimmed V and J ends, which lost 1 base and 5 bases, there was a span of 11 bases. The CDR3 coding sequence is TGCGCCAGCAGCCAAGTCATCCTCGTGGAGACCCAGTACTTC. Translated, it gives CASSQVILVETQYF.

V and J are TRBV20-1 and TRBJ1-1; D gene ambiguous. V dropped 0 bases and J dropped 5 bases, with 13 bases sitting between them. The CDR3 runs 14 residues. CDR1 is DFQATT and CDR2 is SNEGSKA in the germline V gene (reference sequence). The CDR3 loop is CSARDQAGWTEAFF. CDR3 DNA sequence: TGCAGTGCTAGAGATCAGGCGGGATGGACTGAAGCTTTCTTT.

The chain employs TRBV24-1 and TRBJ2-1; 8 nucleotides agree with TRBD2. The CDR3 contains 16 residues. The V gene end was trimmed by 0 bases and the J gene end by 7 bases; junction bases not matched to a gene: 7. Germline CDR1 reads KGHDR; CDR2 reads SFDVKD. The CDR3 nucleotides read TGTGCCACCAGTGATTTGAAAGCGGGAGTCTTGAATGAGCAGTTCTTC. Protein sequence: CATSDLKAGVLNEQFF.

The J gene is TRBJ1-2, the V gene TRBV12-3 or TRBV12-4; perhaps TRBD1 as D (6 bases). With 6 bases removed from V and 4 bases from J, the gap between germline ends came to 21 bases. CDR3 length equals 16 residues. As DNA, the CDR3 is TGTGCCAGCAGCCCACAGGGTACTGCCCGTGCCTATGGCTACACCTTC. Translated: CASSPQGTARAYGYTF.

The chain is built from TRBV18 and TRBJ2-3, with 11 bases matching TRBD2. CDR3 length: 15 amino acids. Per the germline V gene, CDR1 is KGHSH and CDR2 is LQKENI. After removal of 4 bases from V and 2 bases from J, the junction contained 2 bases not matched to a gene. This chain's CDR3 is CASSLTSGDTDTQYF. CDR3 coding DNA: TGTGCCAGCTCACTGACTAGCGGGGACACAGATACGCAGTATTTT.

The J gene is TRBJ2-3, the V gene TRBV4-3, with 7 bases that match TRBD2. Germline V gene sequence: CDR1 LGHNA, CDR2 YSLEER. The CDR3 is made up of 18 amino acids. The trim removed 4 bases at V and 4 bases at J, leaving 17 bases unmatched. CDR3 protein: CASSPTPPGGGLPDTQYF. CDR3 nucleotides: TGCGCCAGCAGCCCCACACCACCCGGGGGAGGGCTCCCAGATACGCAGTATTTT.

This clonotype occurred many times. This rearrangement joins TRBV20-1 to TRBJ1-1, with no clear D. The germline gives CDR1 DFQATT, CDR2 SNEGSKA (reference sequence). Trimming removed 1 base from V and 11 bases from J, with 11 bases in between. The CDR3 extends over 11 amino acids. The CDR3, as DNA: TGCAGTGCTAGAGTGGCGTCCCCTGCTTTCTTT. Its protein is CSARVASPAFF.

CDR3 nucleotides: TGCGCCAGCAGCAGGGGCGGGGGCTCTTCACCCCTCCACTTT. It encodes CASSRGGGSSPLHF. This sequence joins TRBV5-1 and TRBJ1-6; possibly TRBD1 for D (6 bases). The CDR3 is made up of 14 amino acids. V was pared by 4 bases and J by 9 bases, with 14 bases between. Germline assignment: CDR1 SGHRS and CDR2 YFSETQ.

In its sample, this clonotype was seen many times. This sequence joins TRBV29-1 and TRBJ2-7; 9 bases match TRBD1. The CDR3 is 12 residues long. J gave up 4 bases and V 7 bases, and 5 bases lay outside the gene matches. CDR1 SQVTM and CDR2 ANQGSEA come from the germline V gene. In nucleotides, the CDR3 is TGCAGCGCCGGGACAGGGTTTTACGAGCAGTACTTC. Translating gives CSAGTGFYEQYF.

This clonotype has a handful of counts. The CDR3 reads CAWSPGTGTVIPLMKKLFF. In nucleotides, the CDR3 is TGTGCCTGGAGTCCAGGAACCGGGACAGTCATCCCCTTAATGAAAAAACTGTTTTTT. This chain joins TRBV30 and TRBJ1-4; 7 nucleotides align to TRBD1. CDR3 length equals 19 residues. The junction had 24 bases not matched to a gene; V was cut back by 2 bases and J by 9 bases. CDR1 and CDR2 from the germline V gene are GTSNPN and SVGIG (reference sequence).

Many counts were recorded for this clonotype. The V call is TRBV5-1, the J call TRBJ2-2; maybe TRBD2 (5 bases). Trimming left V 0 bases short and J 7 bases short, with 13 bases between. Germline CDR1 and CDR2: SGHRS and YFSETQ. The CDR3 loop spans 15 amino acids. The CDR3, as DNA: TGCGCCAGCAGCTTGGCCAGTAGCGAAATCGGGGAGCTGTTTTTT. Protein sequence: CASSLASSEIGELFF.

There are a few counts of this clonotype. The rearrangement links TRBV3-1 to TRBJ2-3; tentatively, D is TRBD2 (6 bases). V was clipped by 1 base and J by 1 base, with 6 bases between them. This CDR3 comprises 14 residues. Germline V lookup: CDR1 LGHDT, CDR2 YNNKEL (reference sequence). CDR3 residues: CASSQAGGTDTQYF. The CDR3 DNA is TGTGCCAGCAGCCAAGCGGGGGGCACAGATACGCAGTATTTT.

CDR3 loop: CASSLGPLLYGYTF. The DNA for the CDR3 is TGTGCCAGCAGTCTGGGGCCGCTGCTCTATGGCTACACCTTC. The V gene is TRBV12-3 or TRBV12-4, the J gene TRBJ1-2, with D perhaps TRBD1 (5 bases). CDR3 length equals 14 residues. The V and J ends lost 5 bases and 4 bases respectively, with 14 bases between them.

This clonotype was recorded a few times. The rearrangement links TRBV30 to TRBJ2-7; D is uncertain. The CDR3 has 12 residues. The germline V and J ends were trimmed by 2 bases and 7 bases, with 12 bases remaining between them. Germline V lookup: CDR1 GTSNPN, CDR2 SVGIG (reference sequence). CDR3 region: CAWSRTMGEQYF. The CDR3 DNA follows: TGTGCCTGGAGTAGGACCATGGGTGAGCAGTACTTC. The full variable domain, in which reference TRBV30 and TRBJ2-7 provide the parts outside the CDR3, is SQTIHQWPATLVQPVGSPLSLECTVEGTSNPNLYWYRQAAGRGLQLLFYSVGIGQISSEVPQNLSASRPQDRQFILSSKKLLLSDSGFYLCAWSRTMGEQYFGPGTRLTVT.

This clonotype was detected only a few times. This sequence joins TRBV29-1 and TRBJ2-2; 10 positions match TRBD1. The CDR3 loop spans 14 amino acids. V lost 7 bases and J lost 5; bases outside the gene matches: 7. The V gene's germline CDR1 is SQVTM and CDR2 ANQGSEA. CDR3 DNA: TGCAGCGCTAGACAGGGGGCGCAGACCGGGGAGCTGTTTTTT. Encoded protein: CSARQGAQTGELFF.

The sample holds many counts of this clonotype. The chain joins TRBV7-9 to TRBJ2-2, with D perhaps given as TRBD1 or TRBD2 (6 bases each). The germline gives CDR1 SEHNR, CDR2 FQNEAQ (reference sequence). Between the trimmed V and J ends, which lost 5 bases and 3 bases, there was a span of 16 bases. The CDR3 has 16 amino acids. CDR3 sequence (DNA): TGTGCCAGCAGCGTGGACGGGGGCCTACACACCGGGGAGCTGTTTTTT. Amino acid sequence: CASSVDGGLHTGELFF. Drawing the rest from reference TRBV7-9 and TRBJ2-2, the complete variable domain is DTGVSQNPRHKITKRGQNVTFRCDPISEHNRLYWYRQTLGQGPEFLTYFQNEAQLEKSRLLSDRFSAERPKGSFSTLEIQRTEQGDSAMYLCASSVDGGLHTGELFFGEGSRLTVL.

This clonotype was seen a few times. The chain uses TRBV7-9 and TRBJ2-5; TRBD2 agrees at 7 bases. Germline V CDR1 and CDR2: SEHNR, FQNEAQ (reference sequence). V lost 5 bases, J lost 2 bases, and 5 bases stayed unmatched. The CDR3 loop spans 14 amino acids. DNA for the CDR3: TGTGCCAGCAGCCGTAAGGGACTACAAGAGACCCAGTACTTC. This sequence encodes CASSRKGLQETQYF.

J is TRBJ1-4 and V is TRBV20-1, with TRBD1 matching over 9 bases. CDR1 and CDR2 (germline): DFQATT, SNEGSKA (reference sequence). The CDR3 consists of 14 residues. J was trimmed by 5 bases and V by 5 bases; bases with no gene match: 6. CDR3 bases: TGCAGTGCTCAAACGGGGACAGGGAATGAAAAACTGTTTTTT. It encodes CSAQTGTGNEKLFF.

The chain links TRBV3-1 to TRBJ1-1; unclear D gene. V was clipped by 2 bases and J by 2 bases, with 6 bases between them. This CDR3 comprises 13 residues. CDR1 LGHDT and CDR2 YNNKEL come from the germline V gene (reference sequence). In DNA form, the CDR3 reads TGTGCCAGCAGCCAACCCCTAAACACTGAAGCTTTCTTT. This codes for CASSQPLNTEAFF.

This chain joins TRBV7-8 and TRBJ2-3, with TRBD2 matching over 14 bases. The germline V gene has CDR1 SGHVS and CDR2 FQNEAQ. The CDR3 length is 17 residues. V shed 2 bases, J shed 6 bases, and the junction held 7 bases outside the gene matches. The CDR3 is CASSLRLAGGPRDTQYF. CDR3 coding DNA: TGTGCCAGCAGCTTACGACTAGCGGGAGGGCCGAGGGATACGCAGTATTTT.

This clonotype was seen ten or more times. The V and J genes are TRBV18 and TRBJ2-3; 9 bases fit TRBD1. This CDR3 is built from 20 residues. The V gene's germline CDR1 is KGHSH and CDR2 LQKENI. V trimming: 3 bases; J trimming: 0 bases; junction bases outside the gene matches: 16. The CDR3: CASSPPTGQGGGASTDTQYF. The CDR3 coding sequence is TGTGCCAGCTCACCCCCGACGGGACAGGGAGGGGGAGCGAGCACAGATACGCAGTATTTT. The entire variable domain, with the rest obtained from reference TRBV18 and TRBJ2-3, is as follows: NAGVMQNPRHLVRRRGQEARLRCSPMKGHSHVYWYRQLPEEGLKFMVYLQKENIIDESGMPKERFSAEFPKEGPSILRIQQVVRGDSAAYFCASSPPTGQGGGASTDTQYFGPGTRLTVL.

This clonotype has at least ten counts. The CDR3 is CASSYSVPGEQFF. The CDR3, as DNA: TGTGCCAGCAGTTACTCTGTCCCGGGGGAGCAGTTCTTC. The genes are TRBV6-5 and TRBJ2-1; a possible D gene is TRBD2 (5 bases). Trimming cost V 0 bases and J 10 bases, with 10 bases left between them. The CDR3 loop spans 13 amino acids. Germline values: CDR1 MNHEY, CDR2 SVGAGI.

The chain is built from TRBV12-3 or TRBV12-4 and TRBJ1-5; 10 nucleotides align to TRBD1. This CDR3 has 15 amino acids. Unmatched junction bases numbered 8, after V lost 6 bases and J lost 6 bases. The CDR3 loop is CASRAGQGEGQPQHF. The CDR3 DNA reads TGTGCCAGCAGGGCTGGACAGGGGGAGGGTCAGCCCCAGCATTTT.